This T cell receptor beta chain derives from a study of blood T cell repertoires in COVID-19. The CDR3 is 14 amino acids. Germline V gene sequence: CDR1 SGHRS, CDR2 YFSETQ. V shed 6 bases and J shed 5 bases, with 14 bases lying between them. Original processing notes: Reference gene primer amplification gave nucleated cell count estimates. Only in-frame clones appear in the TCRdb table, and some are missing; sequencing was by immunoSEQ multiplex PCR. That table is the source of V, J and clone size, and D and trimming were worked out from the DNA. The sample has 77,000 or so clones; about 83% are singletons.

The sequence was obtained from a woman in her sixties or seventies with acute or convalescent COVID-19. J is TRBJ2-2 and V is TRBV5-1; D ambiguous. Sequencing input: peripheral blood. The CDR3 reads CASTYDAGTGELFF. The CDR3 nucleotides read TGCGCCAGCACTTATGATGCCGGGACCGGGGAGCTGTTTTTT.